This TCR beta chain appears in the sequencing data of a study of cytomegalovirus exposure and HLA in healthy donors. On the study more broadly: HLA-typed donors were the source of around 80 million unique TCRs, which an early data release held. Study-wide findings and caveats: An ancestry cluster, one associated with Asian ancestry, reportedly showed fewer N-insertions than the roughly 670-donor mean in a later analysis. CMV serostatus was the only recorded immune exposure for donors. Being productive about 87% or about 30% of the time was typical of most TCR beta V segments in an earlier analysis.

CDR3 size: 15 residues. Looked up from germline, CDR1 is MDHEN and CDR2 is SYDVKM. The ends were cut back, 10 bases at V and 3 bases at J, with 19 bases in the middle. The primer mix had 60 Vbeta and 13 Jbeta primers. The table came from immunoSEQ multiplex PCR; TCRdb's copy has only in-frame clones and leaves some out. The table includes about 160,000 clones, 60% to 80% detected once. This clone was recorded once. Its antigen remains unidentified. Sequences were obtained from PBMCs. The chain links TRBV28 to TRBJ1-5; weak D call: TRBD1 (6 bases). The clonotype was recovered from a man between 60 and 75 years old in good health and CMV-seronegative. DNA of the CDR3: TGTGCCATCAATAACGCCCCAGGGGCCAATCAGCCCCAGCATTTT. Translated, it gives CAINNAPGANQPQHF.